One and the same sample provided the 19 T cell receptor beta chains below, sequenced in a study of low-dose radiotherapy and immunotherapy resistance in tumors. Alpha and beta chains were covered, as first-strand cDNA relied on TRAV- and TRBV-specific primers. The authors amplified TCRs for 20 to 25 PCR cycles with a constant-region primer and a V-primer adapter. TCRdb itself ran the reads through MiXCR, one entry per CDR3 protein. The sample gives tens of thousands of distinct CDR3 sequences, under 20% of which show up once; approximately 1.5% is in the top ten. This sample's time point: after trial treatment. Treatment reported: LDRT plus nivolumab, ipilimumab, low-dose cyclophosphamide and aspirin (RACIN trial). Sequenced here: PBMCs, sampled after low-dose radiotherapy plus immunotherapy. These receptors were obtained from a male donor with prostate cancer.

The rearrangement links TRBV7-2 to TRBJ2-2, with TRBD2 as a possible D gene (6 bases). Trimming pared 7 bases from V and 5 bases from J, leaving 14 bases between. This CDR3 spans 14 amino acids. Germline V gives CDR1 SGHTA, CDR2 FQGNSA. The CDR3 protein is CASTATGVTGELFF. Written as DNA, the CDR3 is TGTGCCAGCACCGCAACGGGAGTAACCGGGGAGCTGTTTTTT.

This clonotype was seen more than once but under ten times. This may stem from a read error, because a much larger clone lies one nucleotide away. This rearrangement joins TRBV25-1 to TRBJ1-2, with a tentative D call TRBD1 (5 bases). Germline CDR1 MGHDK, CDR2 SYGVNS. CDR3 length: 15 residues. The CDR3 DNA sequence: TGTGCCAGCAGCGAATCGGGGACGATGAACTATGGCTACACCTTC. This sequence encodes CASSESGTMNYGYTF.

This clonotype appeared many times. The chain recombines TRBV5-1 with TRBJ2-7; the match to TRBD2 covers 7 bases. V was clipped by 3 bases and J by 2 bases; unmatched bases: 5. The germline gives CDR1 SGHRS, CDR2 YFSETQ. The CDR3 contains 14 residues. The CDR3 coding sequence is TGCGCCAGCAGCTCGACGGGGGGTCCCTACGAGCAGTACTTC. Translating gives CASSSTGGPYEQYF.

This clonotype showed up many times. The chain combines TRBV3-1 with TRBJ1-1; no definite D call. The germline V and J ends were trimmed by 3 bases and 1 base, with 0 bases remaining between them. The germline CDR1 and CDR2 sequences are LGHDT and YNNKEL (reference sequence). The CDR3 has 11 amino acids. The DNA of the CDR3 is TGTGCCAGCAGCCAGAACACTGAAGCTTTCTTT. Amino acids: CASSQNTEAFF.

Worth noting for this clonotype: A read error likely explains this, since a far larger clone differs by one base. The CDR3 nucleotides are TGTGCCAGCAGTACAGGGATGAACGAGCAGTACTTC. It encodes CASSTGMNEQYF. The chain has TRBV28 and TRBJ2-7; maybe TRBD1 (6 bases). With 5 bases removed from V and 5 bases from J, the gap between germline ends came to 10 bases. CDR1 is MDHEN and CDR2 is SYDVKM in the germline V gene. The CDR3 totals 12 residues.

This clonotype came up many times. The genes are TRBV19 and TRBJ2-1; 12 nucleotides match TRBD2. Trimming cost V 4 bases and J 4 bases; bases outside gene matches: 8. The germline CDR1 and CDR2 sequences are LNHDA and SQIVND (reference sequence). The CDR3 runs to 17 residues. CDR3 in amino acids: CASSKELAGGSYNEQFF. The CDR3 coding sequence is TGTGCCAGTAGTAAAGAACTAGCGGGAGGATCGTACAATGAGCAGTTCTTC. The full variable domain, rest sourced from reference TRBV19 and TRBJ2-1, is DGGITQSPKYLFRKEGQNVTLSCEQNLNHDAMYWYRQDPGQGLRLIYYSQIVNDFQKGDIAEGYSVSREKKESFPLTVTSAQKNPTAFYLCASSKELAGGSYNEQFFGPGTRLTVL.

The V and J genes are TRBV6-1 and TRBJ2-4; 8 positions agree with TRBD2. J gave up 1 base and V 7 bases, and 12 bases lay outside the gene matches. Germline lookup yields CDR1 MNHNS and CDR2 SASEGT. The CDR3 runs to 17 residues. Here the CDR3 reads CASTDRGLADAKNIQYF. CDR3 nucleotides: TGTGCCAGCACCGACCGTGGACTAGCCGACGCCAAAAACATTCAGTACTTC.

The CDR3 reads CASSLERTGGKDEQYF. Written as DNA, the CDR3 is TGTGCCAGCAGCTTAGAAAGGACAGGGGGGAAGGACGAGCAGTACTTC. The V call is TRBV11-3, the J call TRBJ2-7, with TRBD1 identical over 10 bases. Germline lookup yields CDR1 SGHNT and CDR2 YENEEA. This CDR3 contains 16 residues. V was pared by 0 bases and J by 5 bases, with 7 bases of the junction left unmatched.

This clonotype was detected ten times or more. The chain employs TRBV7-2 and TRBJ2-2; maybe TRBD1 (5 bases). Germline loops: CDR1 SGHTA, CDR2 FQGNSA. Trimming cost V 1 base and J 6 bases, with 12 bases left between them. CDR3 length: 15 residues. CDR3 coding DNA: TGTGCCAGCAGCTTAGGTGGGGCAGGCTCCGGGGAGCTGTTTTTT. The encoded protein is CASSLGGAGSGELFF.

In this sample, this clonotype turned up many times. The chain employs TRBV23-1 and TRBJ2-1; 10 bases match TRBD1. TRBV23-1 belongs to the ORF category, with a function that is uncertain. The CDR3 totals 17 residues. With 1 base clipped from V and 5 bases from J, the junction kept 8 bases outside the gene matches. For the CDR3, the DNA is TGCGCCAGCAGTCAATACCTCCGGGACAGGGGTAACAATGAGCAGTTCTTC. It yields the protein CASSQYLRDRGNNEQFF.

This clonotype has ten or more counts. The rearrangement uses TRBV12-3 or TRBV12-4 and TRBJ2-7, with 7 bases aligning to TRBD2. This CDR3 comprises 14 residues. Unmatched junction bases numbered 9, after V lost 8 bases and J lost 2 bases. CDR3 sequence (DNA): TGTGCCAGCCGTAGCGGGCTGAATACCTACGAGCAGTACTTC. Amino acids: CASRSGLNTYEQYF.

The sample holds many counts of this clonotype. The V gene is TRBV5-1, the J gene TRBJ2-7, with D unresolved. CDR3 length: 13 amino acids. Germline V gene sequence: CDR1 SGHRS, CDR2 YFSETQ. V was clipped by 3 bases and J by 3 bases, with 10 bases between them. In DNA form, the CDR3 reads TGCGCCAGCAGCTGGGCGGCTAGCTACGAGCAGTACTTC. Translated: CASSWAASYEQYF.

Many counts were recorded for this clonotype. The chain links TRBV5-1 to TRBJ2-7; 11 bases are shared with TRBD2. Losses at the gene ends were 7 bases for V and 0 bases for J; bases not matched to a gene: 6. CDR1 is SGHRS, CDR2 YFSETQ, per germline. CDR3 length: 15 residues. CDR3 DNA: TGCGCCAGCCGAACGACTAGCGGGAACTCCTACGAGCAGTACTTC. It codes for CASRTTSGNSYEQYF.

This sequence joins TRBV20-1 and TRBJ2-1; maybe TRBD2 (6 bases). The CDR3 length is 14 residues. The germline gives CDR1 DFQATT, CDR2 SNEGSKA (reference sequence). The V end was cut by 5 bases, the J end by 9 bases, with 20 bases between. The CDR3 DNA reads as TGCAGTGCTCGGGACTCCGCCTACCTCGTTGAGCAGTTCTTC. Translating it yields CSARDSAYLVEQFF.

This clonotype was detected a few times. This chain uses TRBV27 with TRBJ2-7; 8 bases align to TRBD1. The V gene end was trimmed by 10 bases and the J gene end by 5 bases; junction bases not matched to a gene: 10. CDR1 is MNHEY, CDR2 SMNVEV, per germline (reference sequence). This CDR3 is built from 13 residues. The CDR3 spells CAIVGDRSNEQYF. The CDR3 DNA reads TGTGCCATCGTGGGGGACAGGTCGAACGAGCAGTACTTC.

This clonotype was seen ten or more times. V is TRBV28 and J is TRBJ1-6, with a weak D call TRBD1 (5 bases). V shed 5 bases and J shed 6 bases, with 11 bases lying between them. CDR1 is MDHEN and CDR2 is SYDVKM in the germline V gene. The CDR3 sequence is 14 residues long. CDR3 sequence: CASSRQFSNSPLHF. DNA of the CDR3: TGTGCCAGCAGTCGACAGTTTTCTAATTCACCCCTCCACTTT.

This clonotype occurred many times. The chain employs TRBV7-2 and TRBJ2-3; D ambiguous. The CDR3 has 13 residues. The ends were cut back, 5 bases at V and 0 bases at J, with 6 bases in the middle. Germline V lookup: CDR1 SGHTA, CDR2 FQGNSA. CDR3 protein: CASSRLSTDTQYF. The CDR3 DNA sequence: TGTGCCAGCAGCCGACTCAGCACAGATACGCAGTATTTT.

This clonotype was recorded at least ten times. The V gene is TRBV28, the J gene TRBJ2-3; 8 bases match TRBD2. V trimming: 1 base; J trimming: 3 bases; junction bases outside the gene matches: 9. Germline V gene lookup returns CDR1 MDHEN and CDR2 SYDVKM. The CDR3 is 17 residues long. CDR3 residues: CASSLSRSGSVTDTQYF. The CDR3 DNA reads TGTGCCAGCAGTTTATCTCGCAGCGGGAGTGTTACAGATACGCAGTATTTT.

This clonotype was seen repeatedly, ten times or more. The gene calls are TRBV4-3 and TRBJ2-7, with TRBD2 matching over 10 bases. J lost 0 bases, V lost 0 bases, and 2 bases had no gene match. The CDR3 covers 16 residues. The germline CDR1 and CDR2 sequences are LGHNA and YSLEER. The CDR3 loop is CASSQDLAGVSYEQYF. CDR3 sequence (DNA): TGCGCCAGCAGCCAAGATCTAGCGGGAGTCTCCTACGAGCAGTACTTC.